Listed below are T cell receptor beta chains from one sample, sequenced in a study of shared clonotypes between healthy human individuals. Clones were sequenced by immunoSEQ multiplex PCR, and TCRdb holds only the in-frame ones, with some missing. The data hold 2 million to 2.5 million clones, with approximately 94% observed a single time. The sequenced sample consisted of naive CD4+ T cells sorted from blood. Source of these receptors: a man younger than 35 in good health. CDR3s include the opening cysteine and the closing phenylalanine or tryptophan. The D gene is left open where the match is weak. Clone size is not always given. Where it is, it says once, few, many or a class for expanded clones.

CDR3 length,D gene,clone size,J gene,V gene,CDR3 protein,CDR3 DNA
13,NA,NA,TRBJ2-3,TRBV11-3,CASSFLVWREQYF,TGTGCCAGCAGCTTCTTAGTTTGGAGAGAGCAGTATTTT
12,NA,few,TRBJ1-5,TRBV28,CASGELNQPQHF,TGTGCCAGCGGAGAGCTCAATCAGCCCCAGCATTTT
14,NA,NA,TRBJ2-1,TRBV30,CAWSPTRLYNEQFF,TGTGCCTGGAGTCCGACTAGGCTATACAATGAGCAGTTCTTC
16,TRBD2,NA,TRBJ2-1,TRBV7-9,CASRNSYIAGGNEQFF,TGTGCCAGCAGGAATAGCTACATAGCGGGAGGTAATGAGCAGTTCTTC
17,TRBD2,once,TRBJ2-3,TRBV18,CASSPTSGGLNTDTQYF,TGTGCCAGCTCACCCACCAGCGGGGGTTTAAACACAGATACGCAGTATTTT
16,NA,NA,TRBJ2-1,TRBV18,CASSLTNQGSYNEQFF,TGTGCCAGCTCACTAACAAATCAAGGCTCCTACAATGAGCAGTTCTTC
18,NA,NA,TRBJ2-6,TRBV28,CASSPTLGRSSGANVLTF,TGTGCCAGCAGCCCCACATTGGGACGCAGCTCTGGGGCCAACGTCCTGACTTTC
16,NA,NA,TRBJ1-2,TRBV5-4,CASSGPFSAGYGGYTF,TGTGCCAGCAGCGGTCCCTTCTCGGCAGGGTACGGCGGCTACACCTTC
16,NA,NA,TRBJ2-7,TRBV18,CASSLTGTASSYEQYF,TGTGCCAGCTCACTGACCGGGACGGCGAGCTCCTACGAGCAGTACTTC
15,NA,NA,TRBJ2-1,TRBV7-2,CASSGKAAYYNEQFF,TGTGCCAGCAGCGGAAAAGCGGCCTACTACAATGAGCAGTTCTTC
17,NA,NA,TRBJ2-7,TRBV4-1,CASSQDPGGAFSYEQYF,TGCGCCAGCAGCCAAGATCCGGGGGGCGCATTCTCCTACGAGCAGTACTTC
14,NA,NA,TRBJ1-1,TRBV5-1,CASSWEAVNTEAFF,TGCGCCAGCAGTTGGGAGGCAGTGAACACTGAAGCTTTCTTT
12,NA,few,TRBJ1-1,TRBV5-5,CASSFQYTEAFF,TGTGCCAGCAGCTTCCAGTACACTGAAGCTTTCTTT
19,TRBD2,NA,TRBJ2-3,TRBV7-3,CASSLRSKTSGGRTDTQYF,TGTGCCAGCAGCCTTCGATCAAAGACTAGCGGAGGCCGCACAGATACGCAGTATTTT
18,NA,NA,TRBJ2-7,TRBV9,CASSVATGVTGPGYEQYF,TGTGCCAGCAGCGTAGCTACAGGCGTGACAGGCCCAGGATACGAGCAGTACTTC
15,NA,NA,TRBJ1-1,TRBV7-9,CASSFGPGANTEAFF,NA
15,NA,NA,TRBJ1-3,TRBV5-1,CASSLRGGPGNTIYF,TGCGCCAGCAGCTTGAGAGGGGGGCCTGGAAACACCATATATTTT
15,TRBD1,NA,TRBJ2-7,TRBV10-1,CASSARDRGLDEQYF,TGCGCCAGCAGTGCCCGGGACAGGGGTCTCGACGAGCAGTACTTC
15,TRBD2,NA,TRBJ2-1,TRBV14,CASSPLAGPYNEQFF,TGTGCCAGCAGCCCCCTAGCGGGGCCCTACAATGAGCAGTTCTTC
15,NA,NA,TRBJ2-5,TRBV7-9,CASSLFGQVAQTQYF,TGTGCCAGCAGCTTATTTGGGCAGGTCGCGCAGACCCAGTACTTC
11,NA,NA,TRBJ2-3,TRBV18,CASSDTDTQYF,TGTGCCAGCTCGGACACAGATACGCAGTATTTT
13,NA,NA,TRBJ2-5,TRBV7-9,CASSLSAKETQYF,TGTGCCAGCAGCTTATCAGCTAAAGAGACCCAGTACTTC
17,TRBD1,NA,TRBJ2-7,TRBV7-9,CASSSPSGTGVGYEQYF,TGTGCCAGCAGCTCCCCCTCCGGGACAGGGGTGGGATACGAGCAGTACTTC
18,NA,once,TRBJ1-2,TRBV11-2,CASSLGQQPLTSNYGYTF,TGTGCCAGCAGCTTAGGCCAACAGCCCTTGACCTCTAACTATGGCTACACCTTC
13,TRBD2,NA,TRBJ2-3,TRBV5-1,CASGRAATDTQYF,TGCGCCAGCGGGAGGGCCGCGACAGATACGCAGTATTTT
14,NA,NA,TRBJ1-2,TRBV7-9,CASSLVQGAYGYTF,TGTGCCAGCAGCTTAGTGCAAGGGGCCTATGGCTACACCTTC
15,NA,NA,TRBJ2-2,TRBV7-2,CASSFQQIGTGELFF,TGTGCCAGCAGCTTCCAGCAGATCGGCACCGGGGAGCTGTTTTTT
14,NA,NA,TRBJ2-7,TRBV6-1,CASSEQSGTYEQYF,TGTGCCAGCAGTGAACAATCAGGCACCTACGAGCAGTACTTC
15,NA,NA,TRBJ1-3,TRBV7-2,CASSFGPVTGNTIYF,TGTGCCAGCAGTTTCGGCCCCGTCACGGGAAACACCATATATTTT
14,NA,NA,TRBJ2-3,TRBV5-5,CASSLERAGNTQYF,TGTGCCAGCAGCTTGGAAAGGGCTGGGAATACGCAGTATTTT
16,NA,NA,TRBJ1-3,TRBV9,CASSHQDSLSGNTIYF,TGTGCCAGCAGCCACCAGGACAGTCTCTCTGGAAACACCATATATTTT
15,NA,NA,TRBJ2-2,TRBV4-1,CASSQVDTFTGELFF,TGCGCCAGCAGCCAAGTGGACACATTCACCGGGGAGCTGTTTTTT
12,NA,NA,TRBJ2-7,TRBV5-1,CASSRDGYEQYF,TGCGCCAGCAGTAGAGACGGCTACGAGCAGTACTTC
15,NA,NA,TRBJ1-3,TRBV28,CASSLRGLGGNTIYF,TGTGCCAGCAGTTTGAGGGGATTAGGGGGAAACACCATATATTTT
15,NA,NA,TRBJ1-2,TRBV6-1,CASSAIRGANYGYTF,TGTGCCAGCAGCGCGATTAGAGGAGCTAACTATGGCTACACCTTC
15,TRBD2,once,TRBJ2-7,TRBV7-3,CASSLLAGSSYEQYF,TGTGCCAGCAGCTTACTAGCGGGGAGCTCCTACGAGCAGTACTTC
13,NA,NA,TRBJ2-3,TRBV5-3,CARSARRTDTQYF,TGTGCCAGAAGCGCGCGACGGACAGATACGCAGTATTTT
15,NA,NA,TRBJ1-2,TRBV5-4,CASSLGDPGGYGYTF,TGTGCCAGCAGCTTGGGGGACCCCGGCGGTTATGGCTACACCTTC
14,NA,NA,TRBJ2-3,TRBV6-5,CASRRLGRTDTQYF,TGTGCCAGCAGACGCCTCGGGCGCACAGATACGCAGTATTTT
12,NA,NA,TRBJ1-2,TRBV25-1,CASRGQGHGYTF,TGTGCCAGCAGGGGCCAGGGACATGGCTACACCTTC
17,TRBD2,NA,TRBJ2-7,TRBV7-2,CASSSGPGLAGGYEQYF,TGTGCCAGCAGCTCCGGACCGGGACTAGCGGGCGGGTACGAGCAGTACTTC
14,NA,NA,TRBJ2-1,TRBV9,CASSDGPNYNEQFF,TGTGCCAGCAGCGACGGACCCAACTACAATGAGCAGTTCTTC
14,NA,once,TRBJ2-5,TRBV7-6,CASSLGLEVATQYF,TGTGCCAGCAGCTTAGGATTAGAAGTTGCGACCCAGTACTTC
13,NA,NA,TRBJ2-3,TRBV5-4,CASRYRATDTQYF,TGTGCCAGCAGGTACAGGGCCACAGATACGCAGTATTTT
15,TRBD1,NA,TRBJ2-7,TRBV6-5,CASSFTGTGNYEQYF,TGTGCCAGCAGTTTTACCGGGACAGGGAACTACGAGCAGTACTTC
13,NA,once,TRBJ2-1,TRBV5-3,CARSFRPVNEQFF,TGTGCCAGAAGCTTCAGACCGGTCAATGAGCAGTTCTTC
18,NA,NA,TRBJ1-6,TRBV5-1,CASSLDSRASSYNSPLHF,TGCGCCAGCAGCTTGGATAGCAGGGCGAGCTCCTATAATTCACCCCTCCACTTT
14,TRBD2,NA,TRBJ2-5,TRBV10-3,CAISEGLAGETQYF,TGTGCCATCAGTGAAGGACTAGCAGGCGAGACCCAGTACTTC
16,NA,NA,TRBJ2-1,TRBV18,CASSPPKGVGYNEQFF,TGTGCCAGCTCACCACCAAAAGGGGTGGGTTACAATGAGCAGTTCTTC
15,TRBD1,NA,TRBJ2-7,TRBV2,CASSEETGGFYEQYF,TGTGCCAGCAGTGAAGAGACAGGGGGCTTCTACGAGCAGTACTTC
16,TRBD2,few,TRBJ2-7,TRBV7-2,CASSYGPTSGPYEQYF,TGTGCCAGCAGTTATGGCCCAACTAGCGGACCCTACGAGCAGTACTTC
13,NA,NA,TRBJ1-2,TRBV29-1,CSVADQGRNGYTF,TGCAGCGTTGCGGATCAGGGGAGGAATGGCTACACCTTC
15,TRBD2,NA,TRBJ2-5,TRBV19,CASSRLAGALETQYF,TGTGCCAGTAGTCGCCTAGCGGGAGCCCTGGAGACCCAGTACTTC
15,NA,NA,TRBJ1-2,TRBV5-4,CASSLGGTVPYGYTF,TGTGCCAGCAGCTTGGGTGGGACGGTTCCCTATGGCTACACCTTC
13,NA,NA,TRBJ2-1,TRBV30,CAWTPQLRDEQFF,TGTGCCTGGACCCCGCAGCTCCGCGATGAGCAGTTCTTC
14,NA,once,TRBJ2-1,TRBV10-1,CASSESGGHNEQFF,TGCGCCAGCAGTGAGTCTGGGGGGCACAATGAGCAGTTCTTC
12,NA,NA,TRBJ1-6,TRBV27,CASSSYNSPLHF,TGTGCCAGCAGCTCCTATAATTCACCCCTCCACTTT